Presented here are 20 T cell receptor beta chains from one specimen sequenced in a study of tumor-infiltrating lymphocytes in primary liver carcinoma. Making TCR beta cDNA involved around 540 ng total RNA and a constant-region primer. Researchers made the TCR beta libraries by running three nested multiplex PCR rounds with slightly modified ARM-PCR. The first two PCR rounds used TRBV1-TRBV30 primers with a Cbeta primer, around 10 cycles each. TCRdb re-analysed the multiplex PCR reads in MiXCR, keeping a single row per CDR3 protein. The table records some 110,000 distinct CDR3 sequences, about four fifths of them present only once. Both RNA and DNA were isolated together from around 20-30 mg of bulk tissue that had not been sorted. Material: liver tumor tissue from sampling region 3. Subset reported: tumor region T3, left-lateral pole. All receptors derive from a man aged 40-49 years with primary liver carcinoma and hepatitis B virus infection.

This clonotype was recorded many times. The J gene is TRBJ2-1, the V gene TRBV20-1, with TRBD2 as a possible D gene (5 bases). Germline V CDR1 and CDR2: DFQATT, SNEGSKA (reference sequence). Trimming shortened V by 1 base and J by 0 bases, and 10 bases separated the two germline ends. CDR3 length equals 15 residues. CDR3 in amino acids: CSARAQRSSYNEQFF. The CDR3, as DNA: TGCAGTGCTAGAGCCCAGCGGAGCTCCTACAATGAGCAGTTCTTC.

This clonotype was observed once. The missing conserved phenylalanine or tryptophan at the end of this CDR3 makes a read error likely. The CDR3 loop is CASSLRWTGENDQYS. The CDR3 coding sequence is TGTGCGAGCAGCTTACGATGGACAGGAGAAAACGACCAGTACTCC. This sequence joins TRBV11-2 and TRBJ2-7; 7 bases match TRBD1. The CDR3 length is 15 residues. The germline gives CDR1 SGHAT, CDR2 FQNNGV.

The chain's CDR3 is CASSSRGSSVGACTDTQHF. CDR3 nucleotide sequence: TGTGCCAGCAGCTCTCGGGGAAGCTCTGTTGGAGCCTGCACAGATACGCAGCATTTT. The chain couples TRBV11-1 to TRBJ2-3; D is unclear. The DNA matches TRBJ1-5 better at its end, which makes the J call doubtful. The CDR3 is 19 residues long. Per the germline V gene, CDR1 is SGHAT and CDR2 is FQDESV (reference sequence).

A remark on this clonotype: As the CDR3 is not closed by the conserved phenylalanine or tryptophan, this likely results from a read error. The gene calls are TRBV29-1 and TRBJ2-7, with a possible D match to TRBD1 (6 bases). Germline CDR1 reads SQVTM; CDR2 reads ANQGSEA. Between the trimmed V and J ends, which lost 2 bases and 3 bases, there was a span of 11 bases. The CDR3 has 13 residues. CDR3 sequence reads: CSVETGRGYEQYY. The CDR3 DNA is TGCAGCGTTGAAACTGGCAGGGGCTACGAGCAGTACTAC.

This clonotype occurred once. CDR3 sequence: CSIMTSGTVTPYEQYF. CDR3 bases: TGCAGCATCATGACATCTGGGACCGTCACTCCCTACGAGCAGTACTTC. The gene calls are TRBV29-1 and TRBJ2-7; D possibly matches TRBD1 or TRBD2 (5 bases each). Germline values: CDR1 SQVTM, CDR2 ANQGSEA. CDR3 length: 16 amino acids. V was cut by 8 bases and J by 2 bases, with 25 bases left in between.

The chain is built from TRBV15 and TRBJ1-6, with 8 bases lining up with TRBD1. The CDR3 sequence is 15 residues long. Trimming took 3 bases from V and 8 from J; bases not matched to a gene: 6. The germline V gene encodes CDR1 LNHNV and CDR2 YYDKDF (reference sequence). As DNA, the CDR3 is TGTGCCACCAGCAGTTACACAGGGGGTCATTCACCCCTCCACTTT. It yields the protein CATSSYTGGHSPLHF.

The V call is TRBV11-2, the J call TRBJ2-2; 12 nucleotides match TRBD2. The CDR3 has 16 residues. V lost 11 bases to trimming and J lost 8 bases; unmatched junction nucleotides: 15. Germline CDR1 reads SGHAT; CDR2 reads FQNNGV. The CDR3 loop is CAGNLATSGGTGELFF. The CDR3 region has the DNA TGTGCCGGCAACTTAGCGACTAGCGGGGGCACAGGGGAGCTGTTTTTT.

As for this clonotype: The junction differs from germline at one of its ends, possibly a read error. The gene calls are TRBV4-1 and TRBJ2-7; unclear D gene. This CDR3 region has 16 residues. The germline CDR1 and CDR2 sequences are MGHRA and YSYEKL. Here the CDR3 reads CASSRGETAISYEQYF. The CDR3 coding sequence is TGCGCCAGCAGCCGTGGAGAAACAGCTATCTCCTACGAGCAGTACTTT.

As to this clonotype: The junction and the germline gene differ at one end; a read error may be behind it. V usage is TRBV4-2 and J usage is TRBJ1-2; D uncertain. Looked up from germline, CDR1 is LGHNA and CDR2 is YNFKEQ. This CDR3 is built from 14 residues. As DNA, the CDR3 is TGTGCCTGCAGACACTTCGACGGCAACTATGGCTACACCTTC. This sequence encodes CACRHFDGNYGYTF.

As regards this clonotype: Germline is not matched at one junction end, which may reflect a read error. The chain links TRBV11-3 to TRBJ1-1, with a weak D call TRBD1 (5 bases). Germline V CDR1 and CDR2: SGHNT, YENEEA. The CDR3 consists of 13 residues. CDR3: CASNLGVDTEALF. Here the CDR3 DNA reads TGTGCCAGCAACTTAGGAGTGGACACTGAAGCTCTCTTT.

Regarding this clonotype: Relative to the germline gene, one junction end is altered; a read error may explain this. For the CDR3, the DNA is TGTGCTACCAGTGACGTTAGCGGGAGCACCCACAAGGAGCAGTTCTTC. Residues: CATSDVSGSTHKEQFF. The chain joins TRBV24-1 to TRBJ2-1; TRBD2 aligns across 9 bases. The CDR3 extends over 16 amino acids. CDR1 is KGHDR, CDR2 SFDVKD, per germline.

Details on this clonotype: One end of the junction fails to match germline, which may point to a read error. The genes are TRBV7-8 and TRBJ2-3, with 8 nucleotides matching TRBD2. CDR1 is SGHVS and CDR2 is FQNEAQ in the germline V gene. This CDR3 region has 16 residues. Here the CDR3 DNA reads TGTGCCAGGAGCTACATACTAGCGGACGACACAGATACGCAGTATTTT. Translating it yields CARSYILADDTDTQYF. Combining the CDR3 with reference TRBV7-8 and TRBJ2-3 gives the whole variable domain GAGVSQSPRYKVAKRGQDVALRCDPISGHVSLFWYQQALGQGPEFLTYFQNEAQLDKSGLPSDRFFAERPEGSVSTLKIQRTQQEDSAVYLCARSYILADDTDTQYFGPGTRLTVL.

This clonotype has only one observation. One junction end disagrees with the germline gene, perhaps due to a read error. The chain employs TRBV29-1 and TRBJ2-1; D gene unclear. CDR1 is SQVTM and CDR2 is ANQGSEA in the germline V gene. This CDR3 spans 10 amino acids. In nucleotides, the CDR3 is TGCAGCGCACGACATATTGAGCGGTTCTTC. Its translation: CSARHIERFF.

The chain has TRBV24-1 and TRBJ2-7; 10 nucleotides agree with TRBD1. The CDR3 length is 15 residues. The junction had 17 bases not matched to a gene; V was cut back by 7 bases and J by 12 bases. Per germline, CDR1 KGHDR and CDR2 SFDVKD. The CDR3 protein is CATRWPGQGSYEWYF. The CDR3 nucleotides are TGTGCCACCAGGTGGCCGGGACAGGGGTCCTACGAGTGGTACTTC.

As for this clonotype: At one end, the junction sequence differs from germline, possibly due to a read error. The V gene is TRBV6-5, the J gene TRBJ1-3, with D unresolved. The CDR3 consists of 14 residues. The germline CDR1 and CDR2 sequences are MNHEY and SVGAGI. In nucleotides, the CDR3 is TGCGCCAGCAGTCCCTATGGCTCTGGAAACACCATATATTTT. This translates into CASSPYGSGNTIYF.

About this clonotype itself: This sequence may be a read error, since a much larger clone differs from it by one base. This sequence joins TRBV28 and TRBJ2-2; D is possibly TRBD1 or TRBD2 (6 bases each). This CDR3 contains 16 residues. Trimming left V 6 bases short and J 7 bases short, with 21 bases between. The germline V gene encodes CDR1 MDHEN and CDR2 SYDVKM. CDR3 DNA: TGTGCCAGCAGCCTACTTAGGGGGGAGGACATCGGGGAGCTGTTTTTT. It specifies CASSLLRGEDIGELFF.

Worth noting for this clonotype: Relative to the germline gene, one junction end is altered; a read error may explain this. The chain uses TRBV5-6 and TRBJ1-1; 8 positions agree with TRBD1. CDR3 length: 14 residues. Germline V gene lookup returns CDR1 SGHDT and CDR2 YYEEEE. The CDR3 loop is CPSSSRQGRTEAFF. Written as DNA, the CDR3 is TGTCCCAGCAGCTCACGACAGGGGCGGACTGAAGCTTTCTTT. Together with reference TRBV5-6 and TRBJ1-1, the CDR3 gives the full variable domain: DAGVTQSPTHLIKTRGQQVTLRCSPKSGHDTVSWYQQALGQGPQFIFQYYEEEERQRGNFPDRFSGHQFPNYSSELNVNALLLGDSALYLCPSSSRQGRTEAFFGQGTRLTVV.

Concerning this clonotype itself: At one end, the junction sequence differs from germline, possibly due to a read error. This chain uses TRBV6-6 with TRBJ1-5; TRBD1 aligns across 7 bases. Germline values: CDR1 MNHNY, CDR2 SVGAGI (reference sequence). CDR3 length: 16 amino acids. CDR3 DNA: TGTGCCAGCAGTTACGGCGACAGGGTGTGCAATCAGACCCAGCATTTT. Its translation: CASSYGDRVCNQTQHF.

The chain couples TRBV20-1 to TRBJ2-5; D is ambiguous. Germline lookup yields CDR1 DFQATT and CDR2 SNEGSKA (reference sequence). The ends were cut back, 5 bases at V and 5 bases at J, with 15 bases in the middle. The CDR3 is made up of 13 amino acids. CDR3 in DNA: TGCAGTGCTCCCGGAGTGGGTAGGGAGACCCAGTACTTC. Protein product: CSAPGVGRETQYF.

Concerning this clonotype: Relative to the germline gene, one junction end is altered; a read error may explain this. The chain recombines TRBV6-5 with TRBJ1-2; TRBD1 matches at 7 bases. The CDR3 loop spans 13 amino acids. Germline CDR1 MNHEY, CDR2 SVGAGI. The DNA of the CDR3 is TGTGTCAGCAGTAAAACAGGGGAAGATGACTACACCTTC. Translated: CVSSKTGEDDYTF.